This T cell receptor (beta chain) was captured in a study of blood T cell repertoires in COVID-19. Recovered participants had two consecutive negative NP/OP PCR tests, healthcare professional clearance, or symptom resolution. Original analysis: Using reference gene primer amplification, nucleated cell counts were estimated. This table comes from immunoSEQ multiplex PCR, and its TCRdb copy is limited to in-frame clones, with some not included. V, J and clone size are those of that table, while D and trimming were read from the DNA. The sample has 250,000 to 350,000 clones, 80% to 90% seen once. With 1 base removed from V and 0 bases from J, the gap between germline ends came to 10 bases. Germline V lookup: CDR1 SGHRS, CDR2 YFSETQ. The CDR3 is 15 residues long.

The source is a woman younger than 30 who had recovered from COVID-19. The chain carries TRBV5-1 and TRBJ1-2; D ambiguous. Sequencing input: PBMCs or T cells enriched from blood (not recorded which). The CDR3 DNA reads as TGCGCCAGCAGCTTGACTCGAGGTTCTAACTATGGCTACACCTTC. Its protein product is CASSLTRGSNYGYTF.